A single sample gave rise to the 7 T cell receptor beta chains below, sequenced in a study of T-cell reconstitution after alpha-beta-depleted transplantation in children. Construction of the TCRbeta library involved unique molecular identifiers. TCRdb itself ran the PCR reads through MiXCR, one entry per CDR3 protein. The table has approximately 200,000 distinct CDR3 sequences, approximately 15% seen once. This material consisted of PBMCs from the stem cell graft donor, taken from the stem cell graft. All receptors come from a human donor who donated a stem cell graft to a child with acute lymphoblastic leukemia.

This chain uses TRBV11-3 with TRBJ2-1; tentative D call: TRBD2 (7 bases). Trimming removed 5 bases from V and 3 bases from J, with 14 bases in between. The CDR3 has 15 amino acids. Germline V lookup: CDR1 SGHNT, CDR2 YENEEA. CDR3 protein: CASSPGGGSYNEQFF. The CDR3 DNA sequence: TGTGCCAGCAGCCCGGGGGGCGGGAGCTACAATGAGCAGTTCTTC.

This clonotype came up many times. V usage is TRBV20-1 and J usage is TRBJ1-3, with a possible D match to TRBD1 (6 bases). This CDR3 comprises 14 residues. Per the germline V gene, CDR1 is DFQATT and CDR2 is SNEGSKA (reference sequence). With 3 bases removed from V and 1 base from J, the gap between germline ends came to 10 bases. The CDR3 reads CSASRGESGNTIYF. CDR3 bases: TGCAGTGCTAGTAGGGGGGAATCTGGAAACACCATATATTTT.

J is TRBJ1-2 and V is TRBV27; D gene unclear. V was pared by 2 bases and J by 5 bases, with 18 bases between. Germline V lookup: CDR1 MNHEY, CDR2 SMNVEV (reference sequence). The CDR3 consists of 16 residues. As DNA, the CDR3 is TGTGCCAGCAGTTTAAAGGAACCGGGCTTACGGTATGGCTACACCTTC. Its translation: CASSLKEPGLRYGYTF.

There are many counts of this clonotype. The V gene is TRBV29-1, the J gene TRBJ2-7, with 8 bases that match TRBD1. The CDR3 loop spans 12 amino acids. V lost 6 bases to trimming and J lost 1 base; unmatched junction nucleotides: 2. Germline CDR1 and CDR2: SQVTM and ANQGSEA. CDR3 loop: CSVGQGSYEQYF. DNA for the CDR3: TGCAGCGTAGGACAGGGATCCTACGAGCAGTACTTC.

This clonotype was observed a handful of times. The CDR3: CASSQGEGLVSEQYF. The CDR3 bases are TGTGCCAGCAGCCAAGGGGAGGGACTCGTAAGCGAGCAGTACTTC. The V call is TRBV4-2, the J call TRBJ2-7, with 7 bases that match TRBD2. CDR3 length equals 15 residues. V was pared by 1 base and J by 6 bases, with 9 bases of the junction left unmatched. The germline V gene has CDR1 LGHNA and CDR2 YNFKEQ.

This rearrangement joins TRBV5-6 to TRBJ1-1; tentative D call: TRBD1 (5 bases). Germline loops: CDR1 SGHDT, CDR2 YYEEEE. Trimming removed 5 bases at V and 6 bases at J, with 20 bases between. The CDR3 covers 15 residues. CDR3 in amino acids: CASRPGSVYRAEAFF. CDR3 nucleotides: TGTGCCAGCAGGCCAGGGTCCGTGTATAGGGCTGAAGCTTTCTTT.

The chain couples TRBV6-1 to TRBJ2-3; D unresolved. Germline V gene data show CDR1 as MNHNS and CDR2 as SASEGT. V was cut by 1 base and J by 1 base, with 18 bases left in between. The CDR3 runs 18 residues. The CDR3 DNA sequence: TGTGCCAGCAGTGAAGATATTAGGACCGGCGATGGCACAGATACGCAGTATTTT. It codes for CASSEDIRTGDGTDTQYF.